This T cell receptor (beta chain) comes out of a study of blood T cell repertoires in COVID-19. The repertoire was sequenced with immunoSEQ multiplex PCR; TCRdb's copy has only in-frame clones and lacks some. The profile shows about 280,000 clones, 89% of them singletons. The receptor comes from a man aged 50-59 years with acute or convalescent COVID-19. Sequenced sample: peripheral blood.

CDR3 sequence: CASSVLPRGVNEKLFF. In DNA form, the CDR3 reads TGTGCCAGCAGTGTTTTACCCCGGGGAGTAAATGAAAAACTGTTTTTT. The chain combines TRBV2 with TRBJ1-4; D not certain. The V gene's germline CDR1 is SNHLY and CDR2 FYNNEI. Trimming pared 4 bases from V and 5 bases from J, leaving 17 bases between. The CDR3 loop spans 16 amino acids.